This entry concerns a single TCR beta chain. Clones were read by immunoSEQ multiplex PCR, and TCRdb kept only the in-frame ones, dropping some. The table records tens of thousands of clones, about nine tenths of them present only once. This entry belongs to a study of T cell responses to AZD1222 COVID-19 vaccine. The source of this sequence is an adult in good health. The sequencing used peripheral blood, collected on day 0 of AZD1222 vaccination.

This CDR3 reads CASSIAGQGLYEQYF. Here the CDR3 DNA reads TGTGCCAGTAGTATAGCGGGACAGGGTCTTTACGAGCAGTACTTC. The chain links TRBV19 to TRBJ2-7, with TRBD1 matching 9 bases. V trimming: 1 base; J trimming: 4 bases; junction bases outside the gene matches: 5. CDR3 length equals 15 residues. Germline lookup yields CDR1 LNHDA and CDR2 SQIVND (reference sequence).